One and the same sample provided the 15 T cell receptor beta chains below, sequenced in a study of CD8+CD57+ T cells in acquired aplastic anemia (dated by TCRdb to 2016 to 2019). TCRdb lists the instrument as Illumina HiSeq 2000. Genomic DNA served as template for TCR beta VDJ combination and CDR3 sequence profiling. Using fastp trimming at Q25 and MiXCR clonotype assembly, TCRdb reanalyzed the public sequencing data and kept in-frame beta chains. Each CDR3 protein gets just one entry, which takes the most common genes and DNA from the rows behind it. This sample holds about 180,000 distinct CDR3 sequences; about half were observed only once. The top ten clones comprise about 1.8% of the sample. Flow cytometry had shown CD8+CD57+ cell expansion in the patients selected for sequencing. The sequencing input was sorted CD4+, CD8+, or CD8+CD57+ T cells (not recorded which) from PBMCs. The receptors were sampled from a human donor with aplastic anemia.

This clonotype was seen once. A much bigger clone sits one base away, suggesting this may be a read error. This chain connects TRBV5-6 to TRBJ2-3; no firm D call. Germline loops: CDR1 SGHDT, CDR2 YYEEEE. This CDR3 region has 15 residues. The germline V and J ends were trimmed by 4 bases and 2 bases, with 14 bases remaining between them. Here the CDR3 reads CASSPGGEYTDTQYF. For the CDR3, the DNA is TGTGCCAGCAGCCCTGGCGGAGAATACACAGATACGCAGTATTTT. Variable domain in full (rest from reference TRBV5-6 and TRBJ2-3): DAGVTQSPTHLIKTRGQQVTLRCSPKSGHDTVSWYQQALGQGPQFIFQYYEEEERQRGNFPDRFSGHQFPNYSSELNVNALLLGDSALYLCASSPGGEYTDTQYFGPGTRLTVL.

Notes on this clonotype: A read error may be the cause here, since a much bigger clone is one base away. Here the CDR3 omits its conserved ending phenylalanine or tryptophan, so a read error is the likely source. The genes are TRBV20-1 and TRBJ2-3; no clear D. V dropped 4 bases and J dropped 6 bases, with 11 bases sitting between them. CDR1 and CDR2 from the germline V gene are DFQATT and SNEGSKA (reference sequence). The CDR3 has 12 amino acids. This CDR3 is CSAKPRWDTQYL. CDR3 coding DNA: TGCAGTGCTAAACCTCGCTGGGATACGCAGTATCTT.

In this sample, this clonotype turned up once. The chain couples TRBV7-2 to TRBJ1-4, with a tentative D call TRBD1 (6 bases). CDR1 is SGHTA and CDR2 is FQGNSA in the germline V gene. The V end was cut by 1 base, the J end by 9 bases, with 12 bases between. This CDR3 comprises 14 residues. CDR3 nucleotides: TGTGCCAGCAGCTTAGACAGGGTAACAAAAAAACTGTTTTTT. This translates into CASSLDRVTKKLFF. The whole variable domain, remainder taken from reference TRBV7-2 and TRBJ1-4, is GAGVSQSPSNKVTEKGKDVELRCDPISGHTALYWYRQSLGQGLEFLIYFQGNSAPDKSGLPSDRFSAERTGGSVSTLTIQRTQQEDSAVYLCASSLDRVTKKLFFGSGTQLSVL.

The genes are TRBV6-2 or TRBV6-3 and TRBJ1-4; TRBD1 matches at 8 bases. Trimming cost V 2 bases and J 5 bases; bases outside gene matches: 13. Germline CDR1 and CDR2: MNHEY and SVGEGT. CDR3 size: 18 residues. This CDR3 is CASSYGIKPGQDNEKLFF. Written as DNA, the CDR3 is TGTGCCAGCAGTTACGGGATAAAGCCGGGACAGGACAATGAAAAACTGTTTTTT.

The chain carries TRBV10-3 and TRBJ2-7; 7 bases are shared with TRBD2. The CDR3 extends over 15 amino acids. CDR1 is ENHRY, CDR2 SYGVKD, per germline. Germline trimming cut 2 bases from V and 2 bases from J; bases unmatched to any gene: 6. CDR3 amino acids: CAISEDAGRAYEQYF. CDR3 nucleotide sequence: TGTGCCATCAGTGAGGACGCGGGGAGGGCCTACGAGCAGTACTTC.

The chain carries TRBV2 and TRBJ1-2; D remains unclear. Per germline, CDR1 SNHLY and CDR2 FYNNEI. The CDR3 totals 12 residues. Trimming cost V 8 bases and J 2 bases, with 9 bases left between them. The CDR3 loop reads CASGKANYGYTF. The CDR3 DNA reads TGTGCCAGCGGTAAAGCCAACTATGGCTACACCTTC.

The genes are TRBV7-2 and TRBJ2-5, with TRBD2 matching over 10 bases. The end of the DNA is better explained by TRBJ2-7, so the J call may be wrong. The CDR3 runs 16 residues. Germline CDR1 SGHTA, CDR2 FQGNSA. The CDR3 nucleotides are TGTGCCAGCAGCTTAAGTTGGCTAGCGGGGGCGTACGAGCAGTACTTC. Translated: CASSLSWLAGAYEQYF.

The CDR3 region is CSVEAGVEKLFF. CDR3 coding DNA: TGCAGCGTTGAAGCCGGAGTAGAAAAACTGTTTTTT. The chain recombines TRBV29-1 with TRBJ1-4, with no clear D. Germline-derived CDR1 and CDR2 are SQVTM and ANQGSEA. The CDR3 sequence is 12 residues long. Deletions cut 1 base from V and 8 bases from J, with 8 bases between.

The chain employs TRBV7-9 and TRBJ1-2; TRBD1 might be the D (5 bases). Germline V CDR1 and CDR2: SEHNR, FQNEAQ (reference sequence). The CDR3 has 14 amino acids. Between the trimmed V and J ends, which lost 5 bases and 6 bases, there was a span of 16 bases. The CDR3 loop is CASSLVGGTHGYTF. In DNA, the CDR3 is TGTGCCAGCAGCCTCGTGGGCGGGACTCATGGCTACACCTTC.

This chain joins TRBV15 and TRBJ2-7; 9 nucleotides match TRBD2. V lost 0 bases and J lost 7; bases outside the gene matches: 16. Per the germline V gene, CDR1 is LNHNV and CDR2 is YYDKDF (reference sequence). The CDR3 is 18 amino acids. The CDR3 here is CATSRDRASGVRRGEQYF. CDR3 nucleotides: TGTGCCACCAGCAGAGATAGGGCTAGCGGGGTTCGCAGGGGAGAGCAGTACTTC.

This clonotype showed up just a few times. This chain joins TRBV2 and TRBJ2-1; weak D call: TRBD1 (5 bases). The V gene lost 4 bases and the J gene lost 8 bases, with 12 bases spanning the gap. Germline assignment: CDR1 SNHLY and CDR2 FYNNEI. The CDR3 spans 13 residues. The CDR3 DNA follows: TGTGCCAGCAGTGTGGGGCTAGATTATGAGCAGTTCTTC. Translation: CASSVGLDYEQFF.

This clonotype was seen a handful of times. This sequence joins TRBV11-1 and TRBJ1-6, with D possibly TRBD1 on 6 matching bases. From germline, CDR1 is SGHAT and CDR2 FQDESV (reference sequence). V was pared by 6 bases and J by 7 bases, with 10 bases between. The CDR3 contains 13 residues. The CDR3 bases are TGTGCCAGCAGTCCAGGGGCGAATTCACCCCTCCACTTT. It yields the protein CASSPGANSPLHF.

This clonotype was counted many times. The chain uses TRBV2 and TRBJ1-4, with 8 nucleotides matching TRBD1. CDR3 length equals 13 residues. CDR1 is SNHLY and CDR2 is FYNNEI in the germline V gene. After removal of 7 bases from V and 5 bases from J, the junction contained 3 bases not matched to a gene. The CDR3 here is CASTRQGNEKLFF. The CDR3 coding sequence is TGTGCCAGCACCCGACAGGGGAATGAAAAACTGTTTTTT.

CDR3 region: CASSDGNSGDTQYF. The CDR3 bases are TGCGCCAGCTCGGATGGGAATTCGGGAGATACGCAGTATTTT. The chain carries TRBV5-1 and TRBJ2-3; D not resolved. V lost 7 bases and J 5 bases, leaving 17 bases between the germline ends. The CDR3 sequence is 14 residues long. Looked up from germline, CDR1 is SGHRS and CDR2 is YFSETQ.

This clonotype was seen ten or more times. The rearrangement joins TRBV3-1 to TRBJ1-3; no firm D call. CDR3 size: 13 residues. V lost 4 bases to trimming and J lost 3 bases, with 7 bases between them. CDR1 is LGHDT and CDR2 is YNNKEL in the germline V gene (reference sequence). DNA for the CDR3: TGTGCCAGCAGCCCATCCGGTGGAAACACCATATATTTT. Translation gives CASSPSGGNTIYF.